One sample yielded the 6 T cell receptor beta chains listed below, sequenced in a study of glioma-infiltrating T cells after dendritic cell vaccination. Indicated time point: after dendritic cell vaccination, including at tumor progression/relapse. The method was immunoSEQ multiplex PCR; TCRdb's version includes in-frame clones alone and lacks a portion of them. The repertoire holds 55,000 to 75,000 clones, with around 85% as singletons. Sequenced material: blood, taken after dendritic cell vaccination. Source of these receptors: a human donor with glioblastoma.

This clone was counted a single time. The rearrangement joins TRBV6-1 to TRBJ2-4, with D unclear. Trimming cost V 1 base and J 0 bases, with 4 bases left between them. From germline, CDR1 is MNHNS and CDR2 SASEGT. The CDR3 is 14 amino acids. CDR3 coding DNA: TGTGCCAGCAGTGAAGGACTAGCCAAAAACATTCAGTACTTC. Encoded protein: CASSEGLAKNIQYF.

The genes are TRBV6-1 and TRBJ1-2; TRBD1 matches at 8 bases. This CDR3 is built from 16 residues. Trimming took 2 bases from V and 2 from J; bases not matched to a gene: 7. Germline assignment: CDR1 MNHNS and CDR2 SASEGT. DNA for the CDR3: TGTGCCAGCAGTGAAATGGGGACAGGCTTAAACTATGGCTACACCTTC. It encodes CASSEMGTGLNYGYTF.

A word on this clone: Germline is not matched at one junction end, which may reflect a read error. V gene TRBV6-6 combines with J gene TRBJ1-2; 9 bases line up with TRBD1. Germline CDR1 reads MNHNY; CDR2 reads SVGAGI (reference sequence). The CDR3 covers 14 residues. CDR3 in DNA: TGTGCCAGCAGTTCCACACAGGGGGCCGATGGCCACACCTTC. It yields the protein CASSSTQGADGHTF.

J is TRBJ2-1 and V is TRBV18, with D possibly TRBD1 on 6 matching bases. Germline loops: CDR1 KGHSH, CDR2 LQKENI. V was cut by 5 bases and J by 4 bases, with 9 bases left in between. There are 13 residues in the CDR3. CDR3 residues: CASSSGQYNEQFF. The CDR3 DNA sequence: TGTGCCAGCTCATCGGGACAATACAATGAGCAGTTCTTC. The whole variable domain, filled in from reference TRBV18 and TRBJ2-1, reads NAGVMQNPRHLVRRRGQEARLRCSPMKGHSHVYWYRQLPEEGLKFMVYLQKENIIDESGMPKERFSAEFPKEGPSILRIQQVVRGDSAAYFCASSSGQYNEQFFGPGTRLTVL.

This clone was seen a handful of times. V gene TRBV6-5 combines with J gene TRBJ1-2, with no clear D. Deletions cut 6 bases from V and 2 bases from J, with 10 bases between. The germline gives CDR1 MNHEY, CDR2 SVGAGI. The CDR3 contains 13 residues. Written as DNA, the CDR3 is TGTGCCAGCAGCTCCGACGGGAACTATGGCTACACCTTC. Amino acids: CASSSDGNYGYTF.

This clone was seen only a few times. The V and J genes are TRBV19 and TRBJ2-6, with D possibly matching TRBD2 (6 bases). CDR3 length equals 15 residues. Per germline, CDR1 LNHDA and CDR2 SQIVND (reference sequence). The V end lost 3 bases, the J end lost 2 bases, and 8 bases lay between the germline ends. DNA of the CDR3: TGTGCCAGTAGTATTGGGGGGACTGGGGCCAACGTCCTGACTTTC. Translation: CASSIGGTGANVLTF.